What follows is one TCR beta chain and its context. Its antigen remains unidentified. With V trimmed by 4 bases and J by 8 bases, 9 bases remained unmatched. This CDR3 has 15 residues. CDR1 MNHEY and CDR2 SVGAGI come from the germline V gene. This sample is part of a study of T cells in Graves' hyperthyroidism and ophthalmopathy. Study results and caveats: Most thyroid clonotypes with frequency above 0.001 were detected in blood.

Amplified TCR beta CDR3 regions came from RNA transcripts. HTBI primers drove first-round RT-PCR of the TCR CDR3. TCRdb processed the multiplex PCR reads anew with MiXCR; each CDR3 protein has one entry. Among 330,000 or so distinct CDR3 sequences, roughly 19% were seen once, and the ten largest hold 39%. The receptor's source is a man between 50 and 59 years old with Graves' ophthalmopathy. Sequenced: blood. The genes are TRBV6-5 and TRBJ2-1; 9 nucleotides match TRBD1. For the CDR3, the DNA is TGTGCCAGCAGTTTCTGGGACAGGGCGGGTTATGAGCAGTTCTTC. Amino acids: CASSFWDRAGYEQFF.